These 8 T cell receptor beta chains came from one sample sequenced in a study of shared clonotypes between healthy human individuals. Naive CD8 cells lacked CD45RO and underwent positive selection for CCR7, leaving out terminally differentiated effector memory CD45RA+ cells. Sequencing used immunoSEQ multiplex PCR; TCRdb keeps in-frame clones, though not all of them. This sample carries millions of clones, roughly 95% of them seen once, and the ten largest clones take around 1.1%. The sequenced material came from naive CD8+ T cells sorted from blood. The receptors originated from a man between 18 and 35 years old in good health.

The gene calls are TRBV5-6 and TRBJ2-7; D might be TRBD2 (5 bases). V was clipped by 4 bases and J by 6 bases, with 11 bases between them. Germline values: CDR1 SGHDT, CDR2 YYEEEE. There are 12 residues in the CDR3. The CDR3 is CASSDGLIEQYF. Written as DNA, the CDR3 is TGTGCCAGCAGCGACGGACTTATCGAGCAGTACTTC.

This clone was recorded once. The J gene is TRBJ2-2, the V gene TRBV13; D might be TRBD1 (6 bases). Germline CDR1 and CDR2: PRHDT and FYEKMQ (reference sequence). Trimming stripped 1 base from V and 0 bases from J, with 9 bases between. The CDR3 totals 16 residues. The CDR3 coding sequence is TGTGCCAGCAGCTTAGACAGGGCGGCGAACACCGGGGAGCTGTTTTTT. Translating it yields CASSLDRAANTGELFF.

The chain recombines TRBV6-1 with TRBJ2-5; TRBD1 matches at 9 bases. The CDR3 spans 13 residues. Germline assignment: CDR1 MNHNS and CDR2 SASEGT. V shed 5 bases and J 5 bases; nucleotides not matched to a gene: 3. CDR3 bases: TGTGCCAGCAGTAAACAGGGGGCCGAGACCCAGTACTTC. It encodes CASSKQGAETQYF.

This chain connects TRBV4-3 to TRBJ1-4; D remains unclear. V lost 0 bases and J 8 bases, leaving 22 bases between the germline ends. Per the germline V gene, CDR1 is LGHNA and CDR2 is YSLEER. The CDR3 extends over 18 amino acids. In DNA form, the CDR3 reads TGCGCCAGCAGCCAAGATTCACAGCCAACCCAAACGGGAGAAAAACTGTTTTTT. Translating gives CASSQDSQPTQTGEKLFF.

In regard to this clone: The sample holds other DNA sequences that translate to the same CDR3. The V gene is TRBV27, the J gene TRBJ2-3, with D unclear. Trimming removed 8 bases at V and 2 bases at J, with 5 bases between. The germline V gene has CDR1 MNHEY and CDR2 SMNVEV (reference sequence). CDR3 size: 11 residues. CDR3 sequence reads: CASGYTDTQYF. In DNA, the CDR3 is TGTGCCAGCGGCTACACAGATACGCAGTATTTT.

The V and J genes are TRBV2 and TRBJ1-2; perhaps TRBD1 as D (6 bases). V gave up 4 bases and J gave up 5 bases, with 14 bases separating them. The CDR3 runs to 14 residues. The V gene's germline CDR1 is SNHLY and CDR2 FYNNEI. CDR3 sequence (DNA): TGTGCCAGCAGTGTAGGGGGGGATCATTATGGCTACACCTTC. It encodes CASSVGGDHYGYTF.

In regard to this clone: This sample also contains other DNA sequences that code for the same CDR3. The rearrangement joins TRBV5-1 to TRBJ2-7; 7 nucleotides align to TRBD1. The CDR3 contains 13 residues. CDR1 SGHRS and CDR2 YFSETQ come from the germline V gene. The ends lost 3 bases at V and 1 base at J; junction bases unmatched: 1. CDR3 sequence: CASSWGQSYEQYF. CDR3 sequence (DNA): TGCGCCAGCAGCTGGGGACAGTCCTACGAGCAGTACTTC. Variable domain in full (rest from reference TRBV5-1 and TRBJ2-7): KAGVTQTPRYLIKTRGQQVTLSCSPISGHRSVSWYQQTPGQGLQFLFEYFSETQRNKGNFPGRFSGRQFSNSRSEMNVSTLELGDSALYLCASSWGQSYEQYFGPGTRLTVT.

The V and J genes are TRBV27 and TRBJ2-7; no reliable D call. Per germline, CDR1 MNHEY and CDR2 SMNVEV (reference sequence). With 5 bases removed from V and 0 bases from J, the gap between germline ends came to 17 bases. CDR3 size: 16 residues. This CDR3 reads CASSPRQQPSSYEQYF. CDR3 nucleotides: TGTGCCAGCAGTCCCCGGCAGCAACCCAGCTCCTACGAGCAGTACTTC.